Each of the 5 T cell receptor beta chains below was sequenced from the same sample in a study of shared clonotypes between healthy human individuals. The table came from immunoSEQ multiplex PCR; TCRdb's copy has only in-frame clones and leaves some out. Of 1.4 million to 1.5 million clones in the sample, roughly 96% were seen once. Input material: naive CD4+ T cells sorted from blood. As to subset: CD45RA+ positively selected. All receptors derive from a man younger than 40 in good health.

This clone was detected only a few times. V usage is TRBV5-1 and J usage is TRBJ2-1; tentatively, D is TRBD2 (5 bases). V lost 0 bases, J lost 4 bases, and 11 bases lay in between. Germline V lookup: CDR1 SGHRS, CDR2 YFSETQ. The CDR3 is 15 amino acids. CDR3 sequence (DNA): TGCGCCAGCAGCTTGGGAATAGCGAGATACAATGAGCAGTTCTTC. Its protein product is CASSLGIARYNEQFF.

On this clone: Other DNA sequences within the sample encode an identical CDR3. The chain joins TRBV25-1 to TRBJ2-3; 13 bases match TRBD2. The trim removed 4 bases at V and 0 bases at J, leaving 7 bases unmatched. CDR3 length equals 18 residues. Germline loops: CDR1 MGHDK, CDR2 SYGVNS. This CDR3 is CASSGTSGSMTSTDTQYF. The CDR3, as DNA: TGTGCCAGCAGTGGGACTAGCGGGAGTATGACTAGCACAGATACGCAGTATTTT. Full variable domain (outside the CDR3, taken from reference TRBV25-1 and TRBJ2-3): EADIYQTPRYLVIGTGKKITLECSQTMGHDKMYWYQQDPGMELHLIHYSYGVNSTEKGDLSSESTVSRIRTEHFPLTLESARPSHTSQYLCASSGTSGSMTSTDTQYFGPGTRLTVL.

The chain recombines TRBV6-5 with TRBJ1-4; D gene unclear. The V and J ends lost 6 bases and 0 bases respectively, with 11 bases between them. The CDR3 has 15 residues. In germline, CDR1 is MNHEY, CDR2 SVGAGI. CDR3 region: CASRSRAATNEKLFF. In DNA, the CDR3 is TGTGCCAGCAGAAGCAGAGCAGCAACTAATGAAAAACTGTTTTTT.

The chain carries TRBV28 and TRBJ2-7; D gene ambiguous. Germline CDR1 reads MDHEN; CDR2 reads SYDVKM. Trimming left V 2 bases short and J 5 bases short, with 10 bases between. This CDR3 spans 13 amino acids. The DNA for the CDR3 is TGTGCCAGCAGTTTACCAATTCCGAACGAGCAGTACTTC. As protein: CASSLPIPNEQYF. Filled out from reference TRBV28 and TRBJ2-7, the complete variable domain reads DVKVTQSSRYLVKRTGEKVFLECVQDMDHENMFWYRQDPGLGLRLIYFSYDVKMKEKGDIPEGYSVSREKKERFSLILESASTNQTSMYLCASSLPIPNEQYFGPGTRLTVT.

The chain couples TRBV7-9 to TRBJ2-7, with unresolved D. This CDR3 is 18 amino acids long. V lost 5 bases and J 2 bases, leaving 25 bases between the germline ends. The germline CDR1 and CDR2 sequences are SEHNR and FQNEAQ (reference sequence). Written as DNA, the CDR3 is TGTGCCAGCAGCGATCCCGGAGCCACGACATTCGACCCCTACGAGCAGTACTTC. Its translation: CASSDPGATTFDPYEQYF. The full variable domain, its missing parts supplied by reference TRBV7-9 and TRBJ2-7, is DTGVSQNPRHKITKRGQNVTFRCDPISEHNRLYWYRQTLGQGPEFLTYFQNEAQLEKSRLLSDRFSAERPKGSFSTLEIQRTEQGDSAMYLCASSDPGATTFDPYEQYFGPGTRLTVT.